Listed below are T cell receptor beta chains from one sample, sequenced in a study of blood T cell repertoires in COVID-19. Some clones are missing from TCRdb's copy, which holds only in-frame ones; the method was immunoSEQ multiplex PCR. The sample comprises about 200,000 clones, 75% to 90% of which are singletons, and around 6.9% rests with the top ten. The sequencing sample was made of peripheral blood. The receptors here all came from a man aged 60-69 years with acute or convalescent COVID-19. Each CDR3 is given with its conserved first and last residue. D genes are given only for firm matches. Some rows have no size entry. The others give once, few or many, or a class for an expanded clone.

CDR3 DNA	CDR3 protein	D gene	J gene	V gene	clone size
TGTGCCTTTTGCATACAGGCTAACTATGGCTACACCTTC	CAFCIQANYGYTF	.	TRBJ1-2	TRBV30	.
TGTGCCAGTAGTTCCCGACAGGGGGCGAGTCAGCCCCAGCATTTT	CASSSRQGASQPQHF	TRBD1	TRBJ1-5	TRBV19	.
TGTGCCAGCAGCAAAGGTAAGGGCGATGGCAGCGGTCAGCCCCAGCATTTT	CASSKGKGDGSGQPQHF	.	TRBJ1-5	TRBV21-1	.
TGTGCCAGCAGTTACTACGGAGGGGATCGTAATGAGCAGTTCTTC	CASSYYGGDRNEQFF	.	TRBJ2-1	TRBV6-7	.
TGTGCCAGCAGCCGGGGACTAGCGGGGATCACAGATACGCAGTATTTT	CASSRGLAGITDTQYF	TRBD2	TRBJ2-3	TRBV7-6	.
TGTGCCAGCAGTTCCATAAATCAGGGCTACACCTTC	CASSSINQGYTF	.	TRBJ1-2	TRBV6-5	.
TGTGCCAGCAGCTCCACCAGCGGGGGGGCTCCAGATACGCAGTATTTT	CASSSTSGGAPDTQYF	TRBD2	TRBJ2-3	TRBV7-9	once
TGTGCCAGCACCGAGACAGGGGATAATTCACCCCTCCACTTT	CASTETGDNSPLHF	TRBD1	TRBJ1-6	TRBV27	.
TGTGCCAGCAGCCAATCGACGGGGAACACTGAAGCTTTCTTT	CASSQSTGNTEAFF	.	TRBJ1-1	TRBV2	.
TGTGCCAGCAGCCAAAGGAACTATAACAATGAGCAGTTCTTC	CASSQRNYNNEQFF	.	TRBJ2-1	TRBV14	.
TGTGCCAGCAGTTTCAGGGGCCAAGAGACCCAGTACTTC	CASSFRGQETQYF	.	TRBJ2-5	TRBV12-3/TRBV12-4	once
TGTGCCAGTAGTATAGTCCAGGGGTCCTACGAGCAGTACTTC	CASSIVQGSYEQYF	.	TRBJ2-7	TRBV19	.
TGCGCCAGCAGCTTGGCCGGGGACAGGGGGTATAATTCACCCCTCCACTTT	CASSLAGDRGYNSPLHF	TRBD1	TRBJ1-6	TRBV5-1	.
TGTGCCTCCCGCGGGGCTGCTAACTATGGCTACACCTTC	CASRGAANYGYTF	.	TRBJ1-2	TRBV19	.
TGTGCCAGCAGTTACACCCTGACGGGGAACACCGGGGAGCTGTTTTTT	CASSYTLTGNTGELFF	.	TRBJ2-2	TRBV6-2/TRBV6-3	.